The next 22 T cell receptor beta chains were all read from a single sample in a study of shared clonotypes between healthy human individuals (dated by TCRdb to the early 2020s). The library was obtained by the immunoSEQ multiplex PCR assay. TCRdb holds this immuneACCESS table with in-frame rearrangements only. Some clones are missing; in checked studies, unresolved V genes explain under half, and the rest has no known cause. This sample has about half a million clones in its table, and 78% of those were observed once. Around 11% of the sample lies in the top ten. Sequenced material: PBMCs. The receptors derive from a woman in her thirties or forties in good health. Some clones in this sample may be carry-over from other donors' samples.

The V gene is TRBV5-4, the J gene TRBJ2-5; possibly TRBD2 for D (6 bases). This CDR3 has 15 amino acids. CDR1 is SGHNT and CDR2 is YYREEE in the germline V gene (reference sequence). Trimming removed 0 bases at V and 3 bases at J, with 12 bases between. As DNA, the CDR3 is TGTGCCAGCAGCTTGGATACGGGAGTGGAAGAGACCCAGTACTTC. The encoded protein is CASSLDTGVEETQYF.

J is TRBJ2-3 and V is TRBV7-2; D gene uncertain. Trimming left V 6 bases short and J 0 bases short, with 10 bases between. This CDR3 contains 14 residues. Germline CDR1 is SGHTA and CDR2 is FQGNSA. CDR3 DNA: TGTGCCAGCAGTCCTACCCATAGCACAGATACGCAGTATTTT. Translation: CASSPTHSTDTQYF.

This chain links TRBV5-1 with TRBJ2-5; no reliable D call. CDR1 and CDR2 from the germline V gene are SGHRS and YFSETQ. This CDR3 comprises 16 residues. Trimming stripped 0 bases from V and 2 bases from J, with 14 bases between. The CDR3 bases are TGCGCCAGCAGCTTGGCCCCTCGTTTTGCGCAAGAGACCCAGTACTTC. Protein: CASSLAPRFAQETQYF.

The CDR3, as DNA: TGTGCCAGCAGTCCCTGGTCTAGCGGGAGTTCTTACAATGAGCAGTTCTTC. Its protein is CASSPWSSGSSYNEQFF. The rearrangement joins TRBV27 to TRBJ2-1; 10 positions match TRBD2. Losses at the gene ends were 5 bases for V and 4 bases for J; bases not matched to a gene: 11. The CDR3 runs 17 residues. Germline assignment: CDR1 MNHEY and CDR2 SMNVEV (reference sequence).

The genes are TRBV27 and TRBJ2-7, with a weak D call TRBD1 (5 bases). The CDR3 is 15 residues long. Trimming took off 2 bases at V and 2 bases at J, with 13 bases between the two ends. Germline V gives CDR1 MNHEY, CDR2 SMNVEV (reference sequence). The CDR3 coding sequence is TGTGCCAGCAGTTTAGGGGCAGTCAAGACCTACGAGCAGTACTTC. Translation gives CASSLGAVKTYEQYF.

Written as DNA, the CDR3 is TGTGCCAGCTCACCACGGGTTTATGCCACTGAAGCTTTCTTT. It specifies CASSPRVYATEAFF. The chain carries TRBV18 and TRBJ1-1; D is uncertain. Deletions cut 1 base from V and 4 bases from J, with 10 bases between. The V gene's germline CDR1 is KGHSH and CDR2 LQKENI. This CDR3 is built from 14 residues.

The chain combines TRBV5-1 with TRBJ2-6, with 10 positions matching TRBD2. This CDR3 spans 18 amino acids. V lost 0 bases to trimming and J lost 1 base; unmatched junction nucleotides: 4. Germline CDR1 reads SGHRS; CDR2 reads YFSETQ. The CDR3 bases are TGCGCCAGCAGCTTGGCGGGACTAGCGCCGTCTGGGGCCAACGTCCTGACTTTC. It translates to CASSLAGLAPSGANVLTF.

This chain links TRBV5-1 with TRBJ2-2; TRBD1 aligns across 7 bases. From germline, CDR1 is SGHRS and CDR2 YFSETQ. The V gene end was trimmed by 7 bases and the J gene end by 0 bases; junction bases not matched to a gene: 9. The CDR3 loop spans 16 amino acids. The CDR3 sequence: CASATRTGANTGELFF. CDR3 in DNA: TGCGCCAGCGCGACCCGGACAGGCGCGAACACCGGGGAGCTGTTTTTT.

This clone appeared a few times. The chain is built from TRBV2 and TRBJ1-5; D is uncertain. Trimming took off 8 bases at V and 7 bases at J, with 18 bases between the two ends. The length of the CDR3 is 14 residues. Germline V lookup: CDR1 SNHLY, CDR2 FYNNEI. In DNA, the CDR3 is TGTGCCAGCGATGCGGCCGGGTCTTGGCAGCCCCAGCATTTT. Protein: CASDAAGSWQPQHF.

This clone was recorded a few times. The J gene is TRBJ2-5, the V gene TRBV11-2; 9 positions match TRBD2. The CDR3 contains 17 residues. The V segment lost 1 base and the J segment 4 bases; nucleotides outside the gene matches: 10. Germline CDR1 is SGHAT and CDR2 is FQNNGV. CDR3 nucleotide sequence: TGTGCCAGCAGCTTAGGAGGGCTAGCGGGAATACGAGAGACCCAGTACTTC. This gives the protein CASSLGGLAGIRETQYF. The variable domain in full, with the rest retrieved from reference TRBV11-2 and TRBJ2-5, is EAGVAQSPRYKIIEKRQSVAFWCNPISGHATLYWYQQILGQGPKLLIQFQNNGVVDDSQLPKDRFSAERLKGVDSTLKIQPAKLEDSAVYLCASSLGGLAGIRETQYFGPGTRLLVL.

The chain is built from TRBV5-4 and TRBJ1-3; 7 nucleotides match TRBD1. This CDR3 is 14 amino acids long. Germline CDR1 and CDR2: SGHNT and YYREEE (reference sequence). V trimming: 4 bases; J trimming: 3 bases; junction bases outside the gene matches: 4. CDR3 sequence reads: CASSTDRVGNTIYF. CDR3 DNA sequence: TGTGCCAGCAGCACCGACAGGGTTGGAAACACCATATATTTT.

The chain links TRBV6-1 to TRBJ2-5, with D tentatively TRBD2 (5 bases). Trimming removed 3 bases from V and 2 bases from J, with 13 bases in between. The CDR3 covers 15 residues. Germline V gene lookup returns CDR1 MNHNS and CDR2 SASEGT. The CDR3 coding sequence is TGTGCCAGCAGTGAGGTCAGACTACATCAAGAGACCCAGTACTTC. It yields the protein CASSEVRLHQETQYF.

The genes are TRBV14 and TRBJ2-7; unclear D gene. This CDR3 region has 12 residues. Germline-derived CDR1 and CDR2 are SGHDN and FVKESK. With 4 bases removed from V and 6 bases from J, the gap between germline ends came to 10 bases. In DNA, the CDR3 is TGTGCCAGCAGCCGTTCGACTGGCGAGCAGTACTTC. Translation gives CASSRSTGEQYF.

DNA for the CDR3: TGTGCCTGGAGGGAGGGACTAGCGGGAGTGCGGGAGCAGTTCTTC. Its protein product is CAWREGLAGVREQFF. The genes are TRBV30 and TRBJ2-1; 14 nucleotides align to TRBD2. This CDR3 is 15 amino acids long. Germline trimming cut 3 bases from V and 10 bases from J; bases unmatched to any gene: 8. Germline V gene lookup returns CDR1 GTSNPN and CDR2 SVGIG (reference sequence).

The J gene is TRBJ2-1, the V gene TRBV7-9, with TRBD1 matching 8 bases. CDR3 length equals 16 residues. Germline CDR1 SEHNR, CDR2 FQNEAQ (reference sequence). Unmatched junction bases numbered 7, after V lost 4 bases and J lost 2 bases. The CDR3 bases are TGTGCCAGCAGCTCCGATGCGGGACAGGCCTACAATGAGCAGTTCTTC. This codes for CASSSDAGQAYNEQFF.

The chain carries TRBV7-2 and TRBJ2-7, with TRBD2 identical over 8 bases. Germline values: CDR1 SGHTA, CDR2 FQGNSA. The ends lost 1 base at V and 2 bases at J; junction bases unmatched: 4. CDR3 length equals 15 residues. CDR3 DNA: TGTGCCAGCAGCTTAGGGTTAGCGGGGACCTACGAGCAGTACTTC. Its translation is CASSLGLAGTYEQYF.

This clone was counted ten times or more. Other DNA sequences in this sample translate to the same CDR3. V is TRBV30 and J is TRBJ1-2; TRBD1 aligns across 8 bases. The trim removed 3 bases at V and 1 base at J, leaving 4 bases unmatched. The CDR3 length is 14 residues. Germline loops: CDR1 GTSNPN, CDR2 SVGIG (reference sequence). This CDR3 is CAWRRDRSNYGYTF. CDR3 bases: TGTGCCTGGAGACGGGACAGGAGTAACTATGGCTACACCTTC.

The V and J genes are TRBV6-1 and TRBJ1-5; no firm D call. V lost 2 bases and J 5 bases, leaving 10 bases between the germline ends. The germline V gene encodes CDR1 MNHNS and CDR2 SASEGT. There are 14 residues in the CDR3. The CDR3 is CASSENTGYQPQHF. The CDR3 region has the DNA TGTGCCAGCAGTGAAAATACGGGGTATCAGCCCCAGCATTTT.

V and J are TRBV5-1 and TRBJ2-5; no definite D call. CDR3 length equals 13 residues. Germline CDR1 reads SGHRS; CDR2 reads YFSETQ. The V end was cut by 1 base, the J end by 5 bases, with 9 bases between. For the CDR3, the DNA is TGCGCCAGCAGCTTGCTGGGTTCGGAGACCCAGTACTTC. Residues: CASSLLGSETQYF.

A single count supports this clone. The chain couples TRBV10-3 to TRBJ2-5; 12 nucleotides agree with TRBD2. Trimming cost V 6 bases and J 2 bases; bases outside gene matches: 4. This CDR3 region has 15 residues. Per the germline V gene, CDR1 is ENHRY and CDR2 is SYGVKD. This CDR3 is CAIRAGTSGQETQYF. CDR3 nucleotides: TGTGCCATCAGGGCCGGGACTAGCGGGCAAGAGACCCAGTACTTC.

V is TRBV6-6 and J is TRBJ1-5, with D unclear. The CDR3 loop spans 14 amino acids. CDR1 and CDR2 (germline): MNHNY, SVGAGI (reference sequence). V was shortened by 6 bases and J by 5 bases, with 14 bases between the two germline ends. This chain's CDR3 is CASRATLGDQPQHF. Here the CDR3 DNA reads TGTGCCAGCAGGGCTACTCTTGGCGATCAGCCCCAGCATTTT.

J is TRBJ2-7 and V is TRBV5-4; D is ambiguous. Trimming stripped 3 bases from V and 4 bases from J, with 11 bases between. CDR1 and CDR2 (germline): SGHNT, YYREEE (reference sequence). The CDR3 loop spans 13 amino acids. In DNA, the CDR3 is TGTGCCAGCAGCTCCTCTTGGAGTTACGAGCAGTACTTC. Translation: CASSSSWSYEQYF.